What follows is one T cell receptor beta chain and its context. These data come from a study of blood T cell repertoires in COVID-19. Overall study: The analysed material was cDNA or gDNA that came from T cells, B-cell-depleted T cells, or PBMCs.

The CDR3 has 15 residues. The V and J ends lost 2 bases and 2 bases respectively, with 10 bases between them. From germline, CDR1 is MDHEN and CDR2 SYDVKM. Participants, about 18 to 89 years old, spanned about 26 US areas. Sequencing used immunoSEQ multiplex PCR; TCRdb keeps in-frame clones, though not all of them. Of 320,000 or so clones listed, roughly 87% are singletons. The sequenced material came from PBMCs or T cells enriched from blood (not recorded which). This sequence was found in a woman aged 30 to 39 who had recovered from COVID-19. This chain uses TRBV28 with TRBJ1-5; D perhaps matches TRBD1 (6 bases). CDR3 region: CASSLEGEGNQPQHF. The CDR3 DNA is TGTGCCAGCAGTTTAGAGGGGGAAGGCAATCAGCCCCAGCATTTT.